The entry below gives a single T cell receptor (beta chain) sequence along with its context. Its antigen specificity is not known. Base qualities are not at hand, and no much larger clone is one base apart. The germline V gene supplies CDR1 KGHSH and CDR2 LQKENI. The CDR3 numbers 14 residues from cysteine through phenylalanine. CDR3 DNA is the only sequence kept; it has 42 bases, read in frame from the first base. From V the trimming removes 4 bases and from J it removes 4 bases, while the gene matches leave 6 bases of the junction unaccounted for. This sample was taken from a study of blood T cell repertoires in COVID-19 (dated by TCRdb to the early 2020s). With respect to the entire study: Collaborator samples came from the United States, Italy and Spain and covered acute and convalescent phases of COVID-19. A de-identified subject ID, COVID-19 status, age in years and sex were almost always included in the sample metadata. The material from the prospective study consisted of cDNA or gDNA derived from T cells, B-cell-depleted T cells, or PBMCs. The dataset comprised deeply sampled blood TCRbeta repertoires from subjects exposed to, actively infected with, or recovered from COVID-19. A freely available public database, intended as a resource for researchers studying the immune response to SARS-CoV-2, is where the repertoires were released. Where available, HLA class I and class II types were taken from metadata supplied by the sample provider and were not determined by assay-based typing. The samples were drawn from two sources: the first 160 participants of the ongoing ImmuneRACE study, and fewer than 1,500 subjects contributed by 6 global collaborators. Overall study results and their limits: The quantity of clinical and demographic metadata differed by source and by participant and was supplied without curation.

TCRbeta CDR3 regions were amplified from genomic DNA by means of the immunoSEQ Assay, a bias-controlled multiplex PCR. As for the original processing: The number of nucleated cells in each sample was estimated from the amplification of reference gene primers within the assay. To quantify the absolute abundance of each unique TCRbeta CDR3 rearrangement, sequence reads were collapsed and filtered. For each sample, productive Simpson clonality was calculated as the square root of Simpson's diversity index over productive rearrangements. This immuneACCESS table, as held by TCRdb, lists in-frame sequences with V and J called but not all clones. Of the missing ones, under half trace to an unresolved V gene in checked studies; the others have no known cause. V, J and clone size are taken as reported in that table, and D and trimming were inferred from the DNA itself. The sample records about 180,000 clones, roughly nine tenths of which are singletons. The biggest ten clones account for 20% of the sample.

The collaborating institutions used their own protocols to collect whole blood in K2EDTA tubes. For TCRbeta analysis, collaborators shipped samples as frozen whole blood, isolated PBMCs, or DNA extracted from either of those sample types. The specimen sequenced was peripheral blood. This TCR derives from a man aged 65-85 years with active or convalescent COVID-19. The rearranged segments are TRBV18 and TRBJ2-5; 7 central bases correspond to TRBD1. The CDR3 region: CASSRGQARETQYF. Read as DNA, the sequence is TGTGCCAGCTCACGTGGACAGGCAAGAGAGACCCAGTACTTC.